This T cell receptor (beta chain) was identified in a study of T-cell memory formation after mild COVID-19. Background on the study: For the most part, TCR clusters were specific to one donor.

From germline, CDR1 is SGHRS and CDR2 YFSETQ. The V and J ends lost 6 bases and 3 bases respectively, with 6 bases between them. This CDR3 is 11 amino acids long. Each CDR3 protein is one row after TCRdb ran MiXCR on the 5' RACE reads. The profile shows roughly 510,000 distinct CDR3 sequences, 17% of them singletons. This chain joins TRBV5-1 and TRBJ1-1; D ambiguous. This TCR came from an adult woman who had mild COVID-19 (a few samples of this study predate the infection). Cell type and time point are not known. Specimen: PBMCs or a T cell subset sorted from them (not recorded which). The CDR3 spells CASKGYTEAFF. The CDR3 DNA reads TGCGCCAGCAAAGGGTACACTGAAGCTTTCTTT.